This TCR beta chain was sequenced during a study of T-cell reconstitution after alpha-beta-depleted transplantation in children. This clonotype was counted between two and nine times. Its antigen is currently unknown. The TCRbeta library incorporated unique molecular identifiers. TCRdb reprocessed the PCR reads with MiXCR, giving one entry per CDR3 protein. The sample lists hundreds of thousands of distinct CDR3 sequences, under 20% occurring once. General study results and limits: Several hundred expanded graft clones reportedly were the source of alpha-beta T cells about two months after transplant. T-cell counts and diversity at one year post-transplant came mainly from newly produced T cells. High day-60 TCRbeta diversity in some patients came from surviving recipient T cells and thymic progenitors.

This CDR3 contains 16 residues. Germline V gene lookup returns CDR1 SGDLS and CDR2 YYNGEE. Trimming took 2 bases from V and 4 from J; bases not matched to a gene: 10. The rearrangement joins TRBV9 to TRBJ1-1, with 8 bases matching TRBD1. This specimen consisted of PBMCs, mostly from graft donor cells, obtained 360 days after TCRalphabeta/CD19-depleted stem cell transplant. The source of this sequence is a male patient younger than 18 who had a stem cell transplant for acute lymphoblastic leukemia, so the T cells may come from the graft donor. The CDR3 spells CASSVGQGAIFTEAFF. CDR3 sequence (DNA): TGTGCCAGCAGCGTTGGTCAGGGGGCAATTTTCACTGAAGCTTTCTTT.